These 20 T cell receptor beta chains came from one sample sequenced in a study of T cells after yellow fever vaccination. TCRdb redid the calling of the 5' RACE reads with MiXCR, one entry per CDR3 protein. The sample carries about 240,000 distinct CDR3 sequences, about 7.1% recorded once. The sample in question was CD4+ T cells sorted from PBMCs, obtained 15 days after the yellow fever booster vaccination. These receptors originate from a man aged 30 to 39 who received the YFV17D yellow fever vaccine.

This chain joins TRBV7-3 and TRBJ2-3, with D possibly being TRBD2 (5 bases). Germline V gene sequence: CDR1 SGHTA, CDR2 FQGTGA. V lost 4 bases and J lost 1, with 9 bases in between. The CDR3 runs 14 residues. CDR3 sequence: CASSYSRGTDTQYF. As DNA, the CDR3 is TGTGCCAGCAGCTATTCGAGGGGCACAGATACGCAGTATTTT.

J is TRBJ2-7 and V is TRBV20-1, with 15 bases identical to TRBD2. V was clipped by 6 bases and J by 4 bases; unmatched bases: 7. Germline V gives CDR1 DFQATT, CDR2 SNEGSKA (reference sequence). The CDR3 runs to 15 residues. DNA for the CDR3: TGCAGTGCGTCGGGGACTAGCGGGAGGTCGTACGAGCAGTACTTC. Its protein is CSASGTSGRSYEQYF.

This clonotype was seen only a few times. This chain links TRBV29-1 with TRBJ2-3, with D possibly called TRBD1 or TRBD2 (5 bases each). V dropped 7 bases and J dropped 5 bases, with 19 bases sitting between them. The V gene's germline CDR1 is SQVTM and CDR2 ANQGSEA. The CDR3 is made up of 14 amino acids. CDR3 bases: TGCAGCGCGGACACCCGCGGGCTAGGAGATACGCAGTATTTT. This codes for CSADTRGLGDTQYF.

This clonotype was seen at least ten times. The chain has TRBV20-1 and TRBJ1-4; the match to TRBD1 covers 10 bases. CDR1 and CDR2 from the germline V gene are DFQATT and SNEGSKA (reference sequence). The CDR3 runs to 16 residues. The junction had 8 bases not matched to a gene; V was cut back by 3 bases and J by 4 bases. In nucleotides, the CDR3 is TGCAGTGCTAGGGTGGACAGGGGGAGACGTAATGAAAAACTGTTTTTT. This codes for CSARVDRGRRNEKLFF.

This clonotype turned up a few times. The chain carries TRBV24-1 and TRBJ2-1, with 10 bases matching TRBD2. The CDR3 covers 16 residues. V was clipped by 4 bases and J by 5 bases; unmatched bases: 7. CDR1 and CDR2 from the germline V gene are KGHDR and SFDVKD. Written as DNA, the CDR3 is TGTGCCACCAGTGACCCCGGGACTAGCGCCCACAATGAGCAGTTCTTC. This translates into CATSDPGTSAHNEQFF.

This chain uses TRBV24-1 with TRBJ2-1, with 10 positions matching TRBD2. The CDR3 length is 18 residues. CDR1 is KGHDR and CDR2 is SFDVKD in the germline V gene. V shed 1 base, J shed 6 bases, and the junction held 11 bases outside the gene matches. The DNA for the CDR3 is TGTGCCACCAGTGATTTCGCTAGCGGGGGACCCCTAGGCAATGAGCAGTTCTTC. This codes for CATSDFASGGPLGNEQFF.

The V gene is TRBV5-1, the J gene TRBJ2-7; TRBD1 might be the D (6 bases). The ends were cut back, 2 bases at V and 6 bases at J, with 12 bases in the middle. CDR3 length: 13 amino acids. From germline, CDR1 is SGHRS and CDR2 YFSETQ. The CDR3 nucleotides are TGCGCCAGCAGCTTCGACAGGTCTGGCGAGCAGTACTTC. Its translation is CASSFDRSGEQYF.

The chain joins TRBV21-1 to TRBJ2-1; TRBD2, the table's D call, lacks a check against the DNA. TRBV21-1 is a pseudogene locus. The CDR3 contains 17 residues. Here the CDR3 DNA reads TGTGCCAGCAGGGAGGGACTAGCGGGACCCATTGGCAATGAGCAGTTCTTC. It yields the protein CASREGLAGPIGNEQFF.

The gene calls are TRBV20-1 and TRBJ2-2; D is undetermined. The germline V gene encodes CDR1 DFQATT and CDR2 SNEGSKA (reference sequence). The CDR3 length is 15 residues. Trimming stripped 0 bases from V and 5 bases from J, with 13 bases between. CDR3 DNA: TGCAGTGCTAGAGATCCCCGCCTCCGAACCGGGGAGCTGTTTTTT. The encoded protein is CSARDPRLRTGELFF.

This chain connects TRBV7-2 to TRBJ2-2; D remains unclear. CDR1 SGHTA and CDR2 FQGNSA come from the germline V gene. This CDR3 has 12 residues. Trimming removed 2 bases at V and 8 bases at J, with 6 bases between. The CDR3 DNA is TGTGCCAGCAGCTTACCCTGTGGGGAGCTGTTTTTT. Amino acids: CASSLPCGELFF.

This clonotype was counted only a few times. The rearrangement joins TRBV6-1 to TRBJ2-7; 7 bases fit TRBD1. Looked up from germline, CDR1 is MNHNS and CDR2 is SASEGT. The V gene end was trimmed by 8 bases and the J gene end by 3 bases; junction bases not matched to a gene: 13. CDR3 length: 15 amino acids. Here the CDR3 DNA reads TGTGCCAGCGCGCTCGGAACAGGGGCGTTCTACGAGCAGTACTTC. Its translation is CASALGTGAFYEQYF.

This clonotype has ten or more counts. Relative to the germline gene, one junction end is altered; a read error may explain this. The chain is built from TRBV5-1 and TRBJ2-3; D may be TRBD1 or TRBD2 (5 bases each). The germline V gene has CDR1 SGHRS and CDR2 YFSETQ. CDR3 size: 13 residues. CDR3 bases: TGTGCCAGCAGTTTGGGGGGCACAGATACGCAGTATTTT. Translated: CASSLGGTDTQYF.

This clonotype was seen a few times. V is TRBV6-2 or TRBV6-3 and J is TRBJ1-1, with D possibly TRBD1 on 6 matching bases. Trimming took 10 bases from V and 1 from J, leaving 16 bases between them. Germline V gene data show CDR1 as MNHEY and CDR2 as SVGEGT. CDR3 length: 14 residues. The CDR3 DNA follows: TGTGCCACCATAAACGGGGGCGCGAACACTGAAGCTTTCTTT. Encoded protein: CATINGGANTEAFF.

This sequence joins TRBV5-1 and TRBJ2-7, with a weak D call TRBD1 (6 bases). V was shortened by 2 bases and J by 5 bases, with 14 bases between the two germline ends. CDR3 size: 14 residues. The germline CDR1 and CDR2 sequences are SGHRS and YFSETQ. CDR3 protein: CASSFWHNRDEQYF. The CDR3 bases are TGCGCCAGCAGCTTCTGGCATAACAGGGACGAGCAGTACTTC.

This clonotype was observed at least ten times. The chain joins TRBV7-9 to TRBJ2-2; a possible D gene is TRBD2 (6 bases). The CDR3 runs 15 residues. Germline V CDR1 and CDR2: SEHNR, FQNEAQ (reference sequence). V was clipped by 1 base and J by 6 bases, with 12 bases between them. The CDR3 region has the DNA TGTGCCAGCAGCTTAGAAGGAGGGACGGCCGGGGAGCTGTTTTTT. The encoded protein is CASSLEGGTAGELFF.

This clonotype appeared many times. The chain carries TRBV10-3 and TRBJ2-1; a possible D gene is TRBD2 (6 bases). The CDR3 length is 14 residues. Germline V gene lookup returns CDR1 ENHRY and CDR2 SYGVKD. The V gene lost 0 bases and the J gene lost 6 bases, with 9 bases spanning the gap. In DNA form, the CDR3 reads TGTGCCATCAGTGAGTCGACTAGTTCCAATGAGCAGTTCTTC. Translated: CAISESTSSNEQFF.

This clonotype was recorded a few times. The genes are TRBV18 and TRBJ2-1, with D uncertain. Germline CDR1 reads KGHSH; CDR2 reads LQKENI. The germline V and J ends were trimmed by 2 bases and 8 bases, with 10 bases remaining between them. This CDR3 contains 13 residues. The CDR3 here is CASSPAFSDEQFF. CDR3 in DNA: TGTGCCAGCTCACCAGCCTTCTCCGATGAGCAGTTCTTC.

CDR3 protein: CASSQQGYNSPLHF. For the CDR3, the DNA is TGTGCCAGCAGTCAACAGGGCTATAATTCACCCCTCCACTTT. The V call is TRBV12-3 or TRBV12-4, the J call TRBJ1-6; possible D gene TRBD1, 6 bases. Trimming pared 5 bases from V and 3 bases from J, leaving 8 bases between. The CDR3 is 14 residues long.

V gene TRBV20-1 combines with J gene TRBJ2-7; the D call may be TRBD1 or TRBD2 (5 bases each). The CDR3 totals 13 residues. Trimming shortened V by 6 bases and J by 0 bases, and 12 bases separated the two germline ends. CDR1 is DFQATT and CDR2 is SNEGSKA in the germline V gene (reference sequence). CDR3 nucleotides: TGCAGTGCCCCCGGGGCTACCTCCTACGAGCAGTACTTC. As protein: CSAPGATSYEQYF.

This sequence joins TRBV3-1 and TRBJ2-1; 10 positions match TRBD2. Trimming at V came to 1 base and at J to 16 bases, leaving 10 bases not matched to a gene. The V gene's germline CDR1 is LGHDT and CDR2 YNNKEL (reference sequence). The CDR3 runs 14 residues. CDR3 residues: CASSQAFELAGTFF. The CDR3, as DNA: TGTGCCAGCAGCCAAGCGTTCGAACTAGCGGGGACCTTCTTC.